This TCR beta chain was captured in a study of blood T cell repertoires in COVID-19. In the study overall: T cells, B-cell-depleted T cells, or PBMCs supplied cDNA or gDNA.

The method was immunoSEQ multiplex PCR; TCRdb's version includes in-frame clones alone and lacks a portion of them. The table shows roughly 270,000 clones, with roughly 85% occurring only once. CDR1 and CDR2 (germline): GTSNPN, SVGIG (reference sequence). The J segment lost 2 bases and the V segment lost 5 bases, leaving 9 bases of the junction unmatched. CDR3 length: 14 amino acids. Sequencing input: peripheral blood. The source of this sequence is a middle-aged man with active or convalescent COVID-19. The genes are TRBV30 and TRBJ2-7, with 7 bases that match TRBD1. The CDR3 nucleotides are TGTGCCTGGCAAAGGGGACAGAGGACCTACGAGCAGTACTTC. It encodes CAWQRGQRTYEQYF.